This TCR beta chain appears in the sequencing data of a study of blood T cell repertoires in COVID-19. In the study overall: The United States, Italy and Spain were the sources of the acute and convalescent COVID-19 samples. The analysed material was cDNA or gDNA that came from T cells, B-cell-depleted T cells, or PBMCs.

The data were produced by immunoSEQ multiplex PCR, yet TCRdb's version contains in-frame clones alone and is incomplete. The sample records around 60,000 clones, roughly 72% being singletons. Patients of the Seattle cohort, enrolled during active infection, were followed longitudinally. The germline V and J ends were trimmed by 0 bases and 14 bases, with 11 bases remaining between them. In germline, CDR1 is LNHDA, CDR2 SQIVND (reference sequence). The CDR3 has 12 residues. The sample taken for sequencing was peripheral blood. The sequence was obtained from a woman in her 70s with COVID-19, enrolled during active disease. The V gene is TRBV19, the J gene TRBJ2-1, with a weak D call TRBD2 (5 bases). CDR3 loop: CASSIDRGSKFF. The DNA of the CDR3 is TGTGCCAGTAGTATAGATCGGGGTAGCAAGTTCTTC.